At least ten counts were recorded for the clone carrying this TCR beta chain. Its specificity is not known. This sample is part of a study of neurological immune-mediated disorders. The authors made cDNA by 5'RACE with 10-nucleotide random UMIs. TCRdb independently ran MiXCR on the 5' RACE reads; one entry per CDR3 protein. In the table there are about 58,000 distinct CDR3 sequences, around 3.9% of which are singletons. The study, taken as a whole, reports: The multiple sclerosis repertoire cluster was not associated with any clinical or MRI feature, with the authors stating that larger cohorts are needed.

This clonotype was sampled from a man aged 25 to 40 with multiple sclerosis. What was sequenced was PBMCs.

CDR3 nucleotides: TGCAGTGGCTCCGGGCCCTCCTACGAGCAGTACTTC. This codes for CSGSGPSYEQYF. This chain connects TRBV20-1 to TRBJ2-7; D unclear. V lost 7 bases and J lost 0, with 10 bases in between. Germline lookup yields CDR1 DFQATT and CDR2 SNEGSKA (reference sequence). The CDR3 extends over 12 amino acids.